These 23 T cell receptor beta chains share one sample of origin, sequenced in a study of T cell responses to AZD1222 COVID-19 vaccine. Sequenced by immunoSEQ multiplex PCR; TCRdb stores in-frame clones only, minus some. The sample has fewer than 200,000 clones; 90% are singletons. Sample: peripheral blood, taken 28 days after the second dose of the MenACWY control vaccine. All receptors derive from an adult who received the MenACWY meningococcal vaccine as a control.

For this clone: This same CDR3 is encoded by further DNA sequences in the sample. The CDR3, as DNA: TGTGCCAGCAGTTCGGGACTAACCTACGAGCAGTACTTC. Its protein is CASSSGLTYEQYF. The chain joins TRBV28 to TRBJ2-7; 7 bases match TRBD2. This CDR3 spans 13 amino acids. Trimming took 4 bases from V and 2 from J; bases not matched to a gene: 2. Germline V gene data show CDR1 as MDHEN and CDR2 as SYDVKM.

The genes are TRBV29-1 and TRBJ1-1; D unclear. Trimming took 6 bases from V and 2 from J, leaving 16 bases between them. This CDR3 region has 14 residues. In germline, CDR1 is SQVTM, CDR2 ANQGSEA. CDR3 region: CSVEWTVKNTEAFF. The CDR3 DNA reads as TGCAGCGTCGAGTGGACGGTGAAAAACACTGAAGCTTTCTTT.

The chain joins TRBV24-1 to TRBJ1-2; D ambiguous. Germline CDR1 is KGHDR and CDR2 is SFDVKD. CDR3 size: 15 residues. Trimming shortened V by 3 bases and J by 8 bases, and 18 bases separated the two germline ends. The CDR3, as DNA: TGTGCCACCAGTGATGTAGAAGCGGGAGGCGGGGGCTACACCTTC. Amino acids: CATSDVEAGGGGYTF.

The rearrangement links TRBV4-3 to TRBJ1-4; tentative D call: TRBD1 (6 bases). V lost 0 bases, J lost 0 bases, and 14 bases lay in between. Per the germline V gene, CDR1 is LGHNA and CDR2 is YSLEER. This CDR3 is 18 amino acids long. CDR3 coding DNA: TGCGCCAGCAGCCAAGATCCCGGGCAGGGGCCAACTAATGAAAAACTGTTTTTT. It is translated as CASSQDPGQGPTNEKLFF.

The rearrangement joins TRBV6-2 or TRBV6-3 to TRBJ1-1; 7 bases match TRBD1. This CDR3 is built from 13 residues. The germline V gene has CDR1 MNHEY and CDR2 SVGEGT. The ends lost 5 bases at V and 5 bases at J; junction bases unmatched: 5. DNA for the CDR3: TGTGCCAGCAGTCAGGGGGTTAGGACTGAAGCTTTCTTT. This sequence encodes CASSQGVRTEAFF.

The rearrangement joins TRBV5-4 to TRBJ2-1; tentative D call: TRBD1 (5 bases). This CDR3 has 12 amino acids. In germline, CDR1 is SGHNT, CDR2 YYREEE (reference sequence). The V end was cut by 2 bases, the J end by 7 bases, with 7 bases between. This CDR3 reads CASSLGENEQFF. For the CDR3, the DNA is TGTGCCAGCAGCTTAGGGGAAAATGAGCAGTTCTTC.

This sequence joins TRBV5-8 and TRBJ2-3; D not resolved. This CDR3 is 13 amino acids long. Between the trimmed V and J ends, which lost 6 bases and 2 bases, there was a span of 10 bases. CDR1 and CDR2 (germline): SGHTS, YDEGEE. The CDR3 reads CASNFHITDTQYF. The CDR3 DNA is TGTGCCAGCAATTTCCATATCACAGATACGCAGTATTTT.

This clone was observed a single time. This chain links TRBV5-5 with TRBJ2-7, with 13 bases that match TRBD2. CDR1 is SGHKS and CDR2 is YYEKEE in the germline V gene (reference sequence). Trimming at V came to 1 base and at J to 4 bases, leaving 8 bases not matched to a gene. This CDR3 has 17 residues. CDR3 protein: CASSLTGLAGARYEQYF. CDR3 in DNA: TGTGCCAGCAGCTTGACCGGACTAGCGGGAGCTAGATACGAGCAGTACTTC.

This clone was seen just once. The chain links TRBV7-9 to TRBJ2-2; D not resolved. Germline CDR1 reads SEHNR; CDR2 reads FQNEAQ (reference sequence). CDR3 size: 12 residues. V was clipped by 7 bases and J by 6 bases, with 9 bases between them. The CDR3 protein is CASTAVPGELFF. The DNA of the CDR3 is TGTGCCAGCACCGCTGTCCCCGGGGAGCTGTTTTTT.

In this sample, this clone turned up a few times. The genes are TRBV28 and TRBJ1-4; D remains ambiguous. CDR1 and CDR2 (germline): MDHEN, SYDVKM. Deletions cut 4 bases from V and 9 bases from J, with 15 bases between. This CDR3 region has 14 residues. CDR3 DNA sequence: TGTGCCAGCAGTTCTCCCTTACAGTCGAAAAAACTGTTTTTT. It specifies CASSSPLQSKKLFF.

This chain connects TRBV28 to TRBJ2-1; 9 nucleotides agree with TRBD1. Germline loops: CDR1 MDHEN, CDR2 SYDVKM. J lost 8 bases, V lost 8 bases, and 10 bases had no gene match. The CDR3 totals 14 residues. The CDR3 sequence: CASGGGQGLDEQFF. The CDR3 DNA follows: TGTGCCAGCGGCGGGGGACAGGGATTGGATGAGCAGTTCTTC.

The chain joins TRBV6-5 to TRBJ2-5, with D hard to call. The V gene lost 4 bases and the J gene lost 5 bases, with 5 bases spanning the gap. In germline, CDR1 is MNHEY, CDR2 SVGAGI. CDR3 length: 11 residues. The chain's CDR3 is CASSWGETQYF. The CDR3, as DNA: TGTGCCAGCAGTTGGGGTGAGACCCAGTACTTC.

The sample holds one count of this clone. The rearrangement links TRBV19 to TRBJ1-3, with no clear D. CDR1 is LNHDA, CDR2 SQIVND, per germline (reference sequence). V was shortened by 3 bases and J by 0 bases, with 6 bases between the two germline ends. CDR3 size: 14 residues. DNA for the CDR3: TGTGCCAGTAGTATCAGTGACTCTGGAAACACCATATATTTT. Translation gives CASSISDSGNTIYF.

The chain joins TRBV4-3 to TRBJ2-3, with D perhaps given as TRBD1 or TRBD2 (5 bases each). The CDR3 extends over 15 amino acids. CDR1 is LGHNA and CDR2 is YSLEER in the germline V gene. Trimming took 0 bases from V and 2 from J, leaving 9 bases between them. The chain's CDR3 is CASSQDAGTTDTQYF. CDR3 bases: TGCGCCAGCAGCCAAGATGCAGGGACCACAGATACGCAGTATTTT.

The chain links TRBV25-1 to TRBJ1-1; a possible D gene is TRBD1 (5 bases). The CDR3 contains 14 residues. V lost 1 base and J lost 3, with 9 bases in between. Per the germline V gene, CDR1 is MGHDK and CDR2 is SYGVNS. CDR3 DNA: TGTGCCAGCAGTGAATTCGGGGACCACACTGAAGCTTTCTTT. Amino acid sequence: CASSEFGDHTEAFF.

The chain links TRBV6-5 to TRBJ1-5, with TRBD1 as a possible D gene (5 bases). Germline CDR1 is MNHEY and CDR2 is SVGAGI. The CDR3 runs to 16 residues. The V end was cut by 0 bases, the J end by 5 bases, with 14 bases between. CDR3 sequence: CASSYSKTDIHQPQHF. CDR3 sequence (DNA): TGTGCCAGCAGTTACTCAAAGACAGATATTCATCAGCCCCAGCATTTT.

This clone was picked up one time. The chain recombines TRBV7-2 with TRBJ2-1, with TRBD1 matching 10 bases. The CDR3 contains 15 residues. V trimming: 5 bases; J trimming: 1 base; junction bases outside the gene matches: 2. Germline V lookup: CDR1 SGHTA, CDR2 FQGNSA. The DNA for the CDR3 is TGTGCCAGCAGCGCGGGACAGGGGTCCTACAATGAGCAGTTCTTC. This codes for CASSAGQGSYNEQFF.

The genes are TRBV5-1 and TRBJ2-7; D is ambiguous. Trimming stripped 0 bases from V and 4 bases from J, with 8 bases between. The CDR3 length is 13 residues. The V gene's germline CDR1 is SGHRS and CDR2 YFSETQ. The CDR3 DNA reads TGCGCCAGCAGCTTGGCCCCCGGATACGAGCAGTACTTC. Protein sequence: CASSLAPGYEQYF.

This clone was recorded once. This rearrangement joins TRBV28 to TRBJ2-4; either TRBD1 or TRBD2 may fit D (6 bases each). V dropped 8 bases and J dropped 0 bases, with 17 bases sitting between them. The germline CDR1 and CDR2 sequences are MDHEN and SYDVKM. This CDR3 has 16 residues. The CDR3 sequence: CASSQGTFLAKNIQYF. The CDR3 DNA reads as TGTGCCAGCTCCCAGGGGACTTTTCTAGCCAAAAACATTCAGTACTTC.

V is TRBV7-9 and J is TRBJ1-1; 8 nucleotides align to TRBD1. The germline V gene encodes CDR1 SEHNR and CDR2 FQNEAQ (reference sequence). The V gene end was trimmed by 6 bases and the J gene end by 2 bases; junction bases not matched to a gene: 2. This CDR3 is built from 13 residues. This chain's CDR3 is CASSTGGNTEAFF. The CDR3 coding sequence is TGTGCCAGCAGTACAGGGGGAAACACTGAAGCTTTCTTT.

The CDR3, as DNA: TGTGCCACCAGTCGGGGACAGGGAACCGAGCAGTACTTC. Translation: CATSRGQGTEQYF. The rearrangement links TRBV24-1 to TRBJ2-7; 9 bases agree with TRBD1. The CDR3 has 13 amino acids. From germline, CDR1 is KGHDR and CDR2 SFDVKD. Unmatched junction bases numbered 5, after V lost 6 bases and J lost 6 bases.

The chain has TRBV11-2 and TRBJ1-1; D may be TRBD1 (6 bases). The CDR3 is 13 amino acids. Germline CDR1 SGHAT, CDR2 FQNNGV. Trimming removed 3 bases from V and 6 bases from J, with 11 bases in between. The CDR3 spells CASSFQGLAEAFF. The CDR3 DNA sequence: TGTGCCAGCAGCTTCCAGGGGCTCGCTGAAGCTTTCTTT.

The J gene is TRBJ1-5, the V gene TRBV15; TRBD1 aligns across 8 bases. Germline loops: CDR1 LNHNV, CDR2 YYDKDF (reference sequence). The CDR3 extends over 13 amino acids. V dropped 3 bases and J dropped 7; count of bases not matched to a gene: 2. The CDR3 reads CATSRGQAQPQHF. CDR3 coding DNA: TGTGCCACCAGCAGGGGACAGGCCCAGCCCCAGCATTTT.